These T cell receptor beta chains were read from a single sample in a study of cytomegalovirus exposure and HLA in healthy donors. The data were produced by immunoSEQ multiplex PCR, yet TCRdb's version contains in-frame clones alone and is incomplete. The sample contains more than 80,000 clones, over 70% of which appear only once. The sample consisted of PBMCs. These receptors originate from a young man in good health and CMV-seropositive. The CDR3 runs from the conserved cysteine through the conserved F or W. Each record gives: J gene, clone size, D gene, V gene, CDR3 DNA, CDR3 protein. The D gene is left open where the match is weak. Rows may omit the clone size; those that give it use once, few, many or a size class.

TRBJ1-5,.,TRBD1,TRBV18,TGTGCCAGCTCATGGACAGGGGTCGGCAATCAGCCCCAGCATTTT,CASSWTGVGNQPQHF
TRBJ1-1,.,TRBD1,TRBV27,TGTGCCAGCAGTTTAGCAGGGGGAGCTTTCTTT,CASSLAGGAFF
TRBJ1-2,few,.,TRBV10-3,TGTGCCATCACAGAGGGAATTAACTATGGCTACACCTTC,CAITEGINYGYTF
TRBJ2-7,.,TRBD1,TRBV6-1,TGTGCCACCCGAGGGACAGTATGGGAAGAGCAGTACTTC,CATRGTVWEEQYF
TRBJ1-4,.,.,TRBV18,TGTGCCAGCTCACCACGAAGCGGTGAAAAACTGTTTTTT,CASSPRSGEKLFF
TRBJ2-1,.,.,TRBV19,TGTGCCAGTAGTGACAGGTTCAATGAGCAGTTCTTC,CASSDRFNEQFF
TRBJ2-1,.,.,TRBV2,TGTGCCAGCAGTGGAGTTCGGTCCTACAATGAGCAGTTCTTC,CASSGVRSYNEQFF
TRBJ1-2,.,.,TRBV5-4,TGTGCCAGCCGCCCTGGGGGACTCTGGGGCTACACCTTC,CASRPGGLWGYTF
TRBJ1-1,few,.,TRBV6-1,TGTGCCAGCAGCACCGGGGGGAACACTGAAGCTTTCTTT,CASSTGGNTEAFF
TRBJ2-1,.,TRBD1,TRBV5-1,TGCGCCAGCAGCTTGTGGGGACAGGGGAGAGCGAACAACTACAATGAGCAGTTCTTC,CASSLWGQGRANNYNEQFF
TRBJ1-5,.,TRBD1,TRBV7-9,TGTGCCAGCAGCTCGGGACAGGGGCATCAGCCCCAGCATTTT,CASSSGQGHQPQHF
TRBJ1-1,.,.,TRBV5-1,TGCGCCAGCAGCTTCGGGGGTGGGAATACTGAAGCTTTCTTT,CASSFGGGNTEAFF